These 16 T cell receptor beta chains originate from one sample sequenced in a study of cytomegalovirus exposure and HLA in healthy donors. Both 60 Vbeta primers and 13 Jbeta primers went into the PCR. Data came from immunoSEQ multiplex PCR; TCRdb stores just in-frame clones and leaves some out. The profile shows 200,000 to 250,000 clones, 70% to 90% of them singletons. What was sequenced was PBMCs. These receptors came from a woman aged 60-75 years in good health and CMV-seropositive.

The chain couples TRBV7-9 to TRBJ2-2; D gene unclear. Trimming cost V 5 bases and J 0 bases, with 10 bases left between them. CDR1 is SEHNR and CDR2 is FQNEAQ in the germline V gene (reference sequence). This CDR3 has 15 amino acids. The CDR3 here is CASSQTNANTGELFF. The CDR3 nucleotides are TGTGCCAGCAGCCAAACTAATGCGAACACCGGGGAGCTGTTTTTT.

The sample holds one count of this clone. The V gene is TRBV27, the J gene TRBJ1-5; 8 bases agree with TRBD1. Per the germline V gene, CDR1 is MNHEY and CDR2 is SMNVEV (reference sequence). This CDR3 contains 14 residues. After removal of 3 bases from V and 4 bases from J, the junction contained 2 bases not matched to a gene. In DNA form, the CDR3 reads TGTGCCAGCAGTTTCGGGACAGGAAATCAGCCCCAGCATTTT. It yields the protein CASSFGTGNQPQHF.

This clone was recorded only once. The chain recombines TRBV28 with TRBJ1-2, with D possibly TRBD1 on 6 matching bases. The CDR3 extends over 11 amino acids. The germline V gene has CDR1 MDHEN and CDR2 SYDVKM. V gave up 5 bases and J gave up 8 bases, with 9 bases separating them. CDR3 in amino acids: CASSQGQGYTF. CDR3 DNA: TGTGCCAGCAGTCAGGGGCAGGGCTACACCTTC.

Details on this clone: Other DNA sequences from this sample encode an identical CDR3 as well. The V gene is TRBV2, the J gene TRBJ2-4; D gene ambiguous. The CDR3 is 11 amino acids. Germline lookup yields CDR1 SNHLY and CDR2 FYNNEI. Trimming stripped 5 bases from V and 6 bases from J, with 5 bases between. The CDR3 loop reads CASSPLNIQYF. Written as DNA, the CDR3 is TGTGCCAGCAGTCCTTTAAACATTCAGTACTTC.

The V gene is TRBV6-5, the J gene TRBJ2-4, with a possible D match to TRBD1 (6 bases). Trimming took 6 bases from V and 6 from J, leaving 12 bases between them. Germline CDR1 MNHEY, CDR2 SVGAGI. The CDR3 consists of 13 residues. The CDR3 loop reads CASRKQGGNIQYF. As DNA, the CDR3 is TGTGCCAGCAGGAAACAGGGTGGAAACATTCAGTACTTC.

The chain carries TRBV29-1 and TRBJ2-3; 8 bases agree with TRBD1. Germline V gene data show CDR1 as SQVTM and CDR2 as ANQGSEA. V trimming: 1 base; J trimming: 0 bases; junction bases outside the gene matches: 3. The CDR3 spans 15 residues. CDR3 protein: CSVEARDRSTDTQYF. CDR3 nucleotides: TGCAGCGTTGAAGCTCGGGACAGGAGCACAGATACGCAGTATTTT.

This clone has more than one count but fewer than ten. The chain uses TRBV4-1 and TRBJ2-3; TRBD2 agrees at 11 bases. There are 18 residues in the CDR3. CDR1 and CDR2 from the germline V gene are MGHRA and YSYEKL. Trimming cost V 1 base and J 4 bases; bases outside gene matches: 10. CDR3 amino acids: CASSQGASGRLPPDTQYF. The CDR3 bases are TGCGCCAGCAGCCAAGGGGCTAGCGGGAGGCTCCCACCAGATACGCAGTATTTT.

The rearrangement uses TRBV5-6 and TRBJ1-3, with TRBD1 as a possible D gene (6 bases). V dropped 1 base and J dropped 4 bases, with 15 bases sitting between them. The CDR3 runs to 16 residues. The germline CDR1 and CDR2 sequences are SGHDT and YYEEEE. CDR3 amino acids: CASSLMSRGFGNTIYF. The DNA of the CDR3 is TGTGCCAGCAGCTTGATGTCCAGGGGATTCGGAAACACCATATATTTT.

CDR3 in DNA: TGTGCCAGCAGCTTAGCCCGAGAAAAGTACCAAGAGACCCAGTACTTC. Its protein is CASSLAREKYQETQYF. The chain has TRBV7-9 and TRBJ2-5; D call uncertain. There are 16 residues in the CDR3. The germline V and J ends were trimmed by 0 bases and 0 bases, with 11 bases remaining between them. CDR1 and CDR2 (germline): SEHNR, FQNEAQ (reference sequence).

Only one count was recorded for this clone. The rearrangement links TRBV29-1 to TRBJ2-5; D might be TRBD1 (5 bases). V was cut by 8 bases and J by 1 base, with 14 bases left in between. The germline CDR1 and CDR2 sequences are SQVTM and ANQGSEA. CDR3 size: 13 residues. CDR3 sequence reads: CSFNWGFQETQYF. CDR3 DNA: TGCAGCTTCAACTGGGGCTTCCAAGAGACCCAGTACTTC.

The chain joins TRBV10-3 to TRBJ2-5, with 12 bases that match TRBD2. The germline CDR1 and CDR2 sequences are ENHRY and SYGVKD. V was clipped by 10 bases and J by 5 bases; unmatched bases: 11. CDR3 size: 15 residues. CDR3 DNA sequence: TGTGCCACCAAATCTGGAGGGACTAGCGGGGAGACCCAGTACTTC. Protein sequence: CATKSGGTSGETQYF.

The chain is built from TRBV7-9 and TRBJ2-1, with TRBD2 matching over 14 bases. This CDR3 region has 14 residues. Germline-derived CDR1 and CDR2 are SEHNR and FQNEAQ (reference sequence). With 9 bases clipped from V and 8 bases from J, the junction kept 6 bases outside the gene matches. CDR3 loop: CASSGLAGAYEQFF. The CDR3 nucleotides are TGTGCCAGTTCGGGACTAGCGGGAGCATATGAGCAGTTCTTC.

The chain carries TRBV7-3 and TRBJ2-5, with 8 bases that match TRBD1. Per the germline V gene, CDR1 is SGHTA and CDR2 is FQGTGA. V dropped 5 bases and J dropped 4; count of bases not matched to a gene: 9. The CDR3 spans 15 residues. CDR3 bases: TGTGCCAGCAGCCTCGGACAGGGAGGAACAGAGACCCAGTACTTC. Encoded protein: CASSLGQGGTETQYF.

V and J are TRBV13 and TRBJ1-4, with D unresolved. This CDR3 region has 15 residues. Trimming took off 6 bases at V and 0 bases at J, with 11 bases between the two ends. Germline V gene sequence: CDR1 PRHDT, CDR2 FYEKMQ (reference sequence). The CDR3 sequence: CASRSTETTNEKLFF. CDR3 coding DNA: TGTGCCAGCAGGTCAACAGAGACAACTAATGAAAAACTGTTTTTT.

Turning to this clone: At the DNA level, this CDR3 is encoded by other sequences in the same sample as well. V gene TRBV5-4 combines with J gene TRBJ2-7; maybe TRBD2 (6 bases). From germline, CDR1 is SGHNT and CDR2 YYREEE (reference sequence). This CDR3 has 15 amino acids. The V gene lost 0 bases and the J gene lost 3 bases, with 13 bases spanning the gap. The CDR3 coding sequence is TGTGCCAGCAGCTTGGCCGGGACTGGAGGCTACGAGCAGTACTTC. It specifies CASSLAGTGGYEQYF.

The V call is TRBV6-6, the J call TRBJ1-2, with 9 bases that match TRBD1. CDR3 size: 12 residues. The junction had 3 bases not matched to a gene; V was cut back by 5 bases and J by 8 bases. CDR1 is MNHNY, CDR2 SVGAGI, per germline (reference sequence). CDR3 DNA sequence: TGTGCCAGCAGTAGGGACAGGGAAGGCTACACCTTC. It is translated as CASSRDREGYTF.